This TCR beta chain came from a study of vaccination and CD4 T cells after COVID-19. About the study: Convalescent patients gave post-COVID blood a median approximately 94 days post-diagnosis, range 35 to 161.

Indicated treatment: approximately 10-day PBMC culture with coronavirus spike peptide pools or control peptides (ViraFEST assay). As for this clonotype: Its antigen is unidentified.

The CDR3 spans 18 residues. The germline gives CDR1 LNHDA, CDR2 SQIVND (reference sequence). Trimming removed 3 bases at V and 0 bases at J, with 19 bases between. Once obtained from cultured CD4+ T cells, the DNA was sequenced using the Oncomine TCR Beta short-read assay. TCRdb analysed the PCR reads with MiXCR anew, one entry per CDR3 protein. Among around 20,000 distinct CDR3 sequences, 35% to 50% were seen once, and the ten largest hold 9%. The chain has TRBV19 and TRBJ2-3; D possibly corresponds to TRBD2 (7 bases). The sample in question was CD4+ T cells from blood, cultured in vitro, obtained after SARS-CoV-2 vaccination. This TCR came from a human donor who had recovered from COVID-19. The CDR3 coding sequence is TGTGCCAGTAGTATGAGGGGGGGCCCTCAACCTAGCACAGATACGCAGTATTTT. Its translation: CASSMRGGPQPSTDTQYF.